This entry features one T cell receptor beta chain sequence. The sample belongs to a study of blood T cell repertoires in COVID-19. Data came from immunoSEQ multiplex PCR; TCRdb stores just in-frame clones and leaves some out. The repertoire includes under 200,000 clones, roughly 85% of them detected once, and around 5.4% sits in the top ten. Between the trimmed V and J ends, which lost 6 bases and 5 bases, there was a span of 13 bases. Germline assignment: CDR1 LNHDA and CDR2 SQIVND (reference sequence). The CDR3 runs 13 residues. The receptor comes from a woman aged 50 to 60 with COVID-19, enrolled during active disease. Sequencing used peripheral blood. V usage is TRBV19 and J usage is TRBJ1-1; D may be TRBD1 (6 bases). CDR3: CASSRGGETEAFF. The CDR3 DNA follows: TGTGCCAGTAGCAGGGGTGGGGAGACTGAAGCTTTCTTT.